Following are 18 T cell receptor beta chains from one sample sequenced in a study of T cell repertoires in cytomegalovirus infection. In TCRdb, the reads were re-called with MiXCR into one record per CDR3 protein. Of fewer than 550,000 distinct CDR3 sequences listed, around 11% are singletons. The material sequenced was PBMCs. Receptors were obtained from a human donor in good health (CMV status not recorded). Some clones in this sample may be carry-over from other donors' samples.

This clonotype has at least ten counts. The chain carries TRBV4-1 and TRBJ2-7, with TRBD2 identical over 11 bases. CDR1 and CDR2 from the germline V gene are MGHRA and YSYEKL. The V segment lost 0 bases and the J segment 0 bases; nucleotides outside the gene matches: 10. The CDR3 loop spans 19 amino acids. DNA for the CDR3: TGCGCCAGCAGCCAAGATCCCACTAGCGGGAGCCCCCACTCCTACGAGCAGTACTTC. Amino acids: CASSQDPTSGSPHSYEQYF.

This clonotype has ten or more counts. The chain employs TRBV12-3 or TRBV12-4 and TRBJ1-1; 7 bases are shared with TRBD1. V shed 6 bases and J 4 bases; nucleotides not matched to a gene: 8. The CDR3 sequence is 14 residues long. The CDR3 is CASRSRGLGTEAFF. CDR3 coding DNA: TGTGCCAGCAGGAGTAGGGGGCTTGGCACTGAAGCTTTCTTT.

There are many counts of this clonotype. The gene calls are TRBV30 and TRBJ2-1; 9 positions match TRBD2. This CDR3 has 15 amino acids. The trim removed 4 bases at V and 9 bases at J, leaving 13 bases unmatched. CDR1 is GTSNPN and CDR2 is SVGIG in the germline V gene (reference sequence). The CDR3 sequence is CAWMRSSGTGSEQFF. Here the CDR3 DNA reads TGTGCCTGGATGCGGTCTAGCGGGACGGGGAGTGAGCAGTTCTTC. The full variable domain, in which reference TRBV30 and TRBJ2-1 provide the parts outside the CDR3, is SQTIHQWPATLVQPVGSPLSLECTVEGTSNPNLYWYRQAAGRGLQLLFYSVGIGQISSEVPQNLSASRPQDRQFILSSKKLLLSDSGFYLCAWMRSSGTGSEQFFGPGTRLTVL.

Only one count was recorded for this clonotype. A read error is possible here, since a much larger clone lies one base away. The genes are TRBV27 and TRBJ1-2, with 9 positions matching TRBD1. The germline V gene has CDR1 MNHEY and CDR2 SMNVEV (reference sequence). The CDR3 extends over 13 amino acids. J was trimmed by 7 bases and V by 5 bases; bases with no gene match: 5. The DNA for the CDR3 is TGTGCCAGCAGTGAGGGGACAGGGACTGGCTACACCTTC. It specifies CASSEGTGTGYTF.

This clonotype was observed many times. The CDR3 sequence: CASTGGLEYGYTF. CDR3 sequence (DNA): TGTGCCAGCACAGGGGGCCTAGAATATGGCTACACCTTC. The rearrangement links TRBV7-9 to TRBJ1-2; 8 bases line up with TRBD1. The CDR3 is 13 residues long. V was pared by 7 bases and J by 5 bases, with 6 bases of the junction left unmatched. Per germline, CDR1 SEHNR and CDR2 FQNEAQ (reference sequence).

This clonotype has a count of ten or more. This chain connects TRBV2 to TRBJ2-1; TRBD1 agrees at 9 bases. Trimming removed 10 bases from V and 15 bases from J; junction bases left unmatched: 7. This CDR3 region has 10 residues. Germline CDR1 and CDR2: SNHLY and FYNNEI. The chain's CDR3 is CATLDRGLFF. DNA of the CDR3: TGTGCCACCTTGGACAGGGGATTGTTCTTC.

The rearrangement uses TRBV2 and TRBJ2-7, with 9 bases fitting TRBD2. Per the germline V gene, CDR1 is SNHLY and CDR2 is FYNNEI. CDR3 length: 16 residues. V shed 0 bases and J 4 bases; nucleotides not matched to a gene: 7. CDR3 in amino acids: CASSEALGSGSYEQYF. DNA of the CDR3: TGTGCCAGCAGTGAAGCGTTGGGTAGCGGGAGTTACGAGCAGTACTTC.

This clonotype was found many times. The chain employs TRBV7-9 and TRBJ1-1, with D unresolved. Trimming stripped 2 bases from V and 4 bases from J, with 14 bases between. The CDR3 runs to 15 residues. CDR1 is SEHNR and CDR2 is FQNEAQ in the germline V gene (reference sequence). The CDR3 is CASSLTLPGGTEAFF. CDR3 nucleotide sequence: TGTGCCAGCAGCTTAACTCTCCCCGGTGGCACTGAAGCTTTCTTT.

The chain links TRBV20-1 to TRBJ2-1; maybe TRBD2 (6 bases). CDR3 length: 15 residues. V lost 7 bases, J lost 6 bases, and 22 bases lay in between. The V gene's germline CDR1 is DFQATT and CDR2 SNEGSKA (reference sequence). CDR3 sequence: CSVPPTRRALNEQFF. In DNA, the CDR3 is TGCAGTGTACCACCCACTCGGAGGGCCCTCAATGAGCAGTTCTTC.

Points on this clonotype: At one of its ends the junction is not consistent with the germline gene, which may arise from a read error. CDR3 sequence reads: CASRSDRGWDF. CDR3 sequence (DNA): TGTGCCAGCAGATCTGACAGGGGCTGGGACTTC. The chain joins TRBV27 to TRBJ2-7; 8 bases fit TRBD1. The CDR3 loop spans 11 amino acids. Germline V gene lookup returns CDR1 MNHEY and CDR2 SMNVEV (reference sequence).

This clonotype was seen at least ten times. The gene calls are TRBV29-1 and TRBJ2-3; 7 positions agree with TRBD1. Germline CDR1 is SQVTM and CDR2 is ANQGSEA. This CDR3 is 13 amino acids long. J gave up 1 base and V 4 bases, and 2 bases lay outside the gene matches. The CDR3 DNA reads TGCAGCGTTGGGGGGACAGGCACAGATACGCAGTATTTT. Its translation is CSVGGTGTDTQYF.

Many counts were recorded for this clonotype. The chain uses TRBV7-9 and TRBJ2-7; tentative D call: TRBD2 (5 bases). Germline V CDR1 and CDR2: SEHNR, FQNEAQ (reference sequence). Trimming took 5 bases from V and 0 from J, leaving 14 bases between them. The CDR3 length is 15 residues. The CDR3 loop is CASSRGGGYSYEQYF. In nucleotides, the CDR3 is TGTGCCAGCAGCCGTGGAGGAGGATACTCCTACGAGCAGTACTTC. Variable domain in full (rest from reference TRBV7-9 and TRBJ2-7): DTGVSQNPRHKITKRGQNVTFRCDPISEHNRLYWYRQTLGQGPEFLTYFQNEAQLEKSRLLSDRFSAERPKGSFSTLEIQRTEQGDSAMYLCASSRGGGYSYEQYFGPGTRLTVT.

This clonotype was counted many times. CDR3 sequence: CASSMGRNQETQYF. In DNA, the CDR3 is TGTGCCAGTAGTATGGGCAGGAACCAAGAGACCCAGTACTTC. The chain is built from TRBV19 and TRBJ2-5; D call uncertain. CDR1 is LNHDA and CDR2 is SQIVND in the germline V gene (reference sequence). This CDR3 comprises 14 residues. Trimming took off 3 bases at V and 0 bases at J, with 8 bases between the two ends. The full variable domain, with the rest looked up from reference TRBV19 and TRBJ2-5, is DGGITQSPKYLFRKEGQNVTLSCEQNLNHDAMYWYRQDPGQGLRLIYYSQIVNDFQKGDIAEGYSVSREKKESFPLTVTSAQKNPTAFYLCASSMGRNQETQYFGPGTRLLVL.

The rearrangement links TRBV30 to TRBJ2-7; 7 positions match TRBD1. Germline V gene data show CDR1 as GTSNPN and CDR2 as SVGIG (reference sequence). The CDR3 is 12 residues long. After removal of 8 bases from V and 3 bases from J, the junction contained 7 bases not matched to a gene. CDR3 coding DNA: TGTGCCCTGAACAGGGGCCTCTACGAGCAGTACTTC. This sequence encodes CALNRGLYEQYF.

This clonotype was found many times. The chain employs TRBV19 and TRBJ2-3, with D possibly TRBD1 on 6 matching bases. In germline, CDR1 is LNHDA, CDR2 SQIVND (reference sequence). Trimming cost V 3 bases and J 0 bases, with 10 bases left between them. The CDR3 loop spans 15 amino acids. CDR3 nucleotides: TGTGCCAGTAGTATTGGGACACTTAGCACAGATACGCAGTATTTT. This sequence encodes CASSIGTLSTDTQYF. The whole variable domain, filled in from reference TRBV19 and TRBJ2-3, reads DGGITQSPKYLFRKEGQNVTLSCEQNLNHDAMYWYRQDPGQGLRLIYYSQIVNDFQKGDIAEGYSVSREKKESFPLTVTSAQKNPTAFYLCASSIGTLSTDTQYFGPGTRLTVL.

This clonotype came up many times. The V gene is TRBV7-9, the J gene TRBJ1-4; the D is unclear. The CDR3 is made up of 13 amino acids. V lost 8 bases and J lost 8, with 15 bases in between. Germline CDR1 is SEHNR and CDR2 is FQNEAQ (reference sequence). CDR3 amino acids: CASVELSREKLFF. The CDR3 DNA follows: TGTGCCAGCGTTGAGCTCTCGCGGGAAAAACTGTTTTTT.

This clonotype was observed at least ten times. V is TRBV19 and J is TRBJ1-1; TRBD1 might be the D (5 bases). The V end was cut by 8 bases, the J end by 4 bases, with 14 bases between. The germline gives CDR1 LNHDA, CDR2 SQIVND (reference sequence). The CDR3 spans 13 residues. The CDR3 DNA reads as TGTGCCAGTTCCCAGGGCCGGGGCACTGAAGCTTTCTTT. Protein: CASSQGRGTEAFF.

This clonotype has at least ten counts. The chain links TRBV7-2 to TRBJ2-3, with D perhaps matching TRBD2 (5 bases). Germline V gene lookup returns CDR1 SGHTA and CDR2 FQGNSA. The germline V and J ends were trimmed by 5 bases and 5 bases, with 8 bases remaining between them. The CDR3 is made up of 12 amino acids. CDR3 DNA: TGTGCCAGCAGCCCAAGCGGAGATACGCAGTATTTT. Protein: CASSPSGDTQYF.